The 30 T cell receptor beta chains below were found in one sample sequenced in a study of response to subunit inactivated influenza vaccine listed by TCRdb under 2018. The library was generated by RT-PCR. The listed sequencing device is Illumina HiSeq 2500. The public reads were quality trimmed at Q25 with fastp and then assembled into clones with MiXCR by TCRdb, keeping productive beta chains. Each CDR3 protein appears once, grouped with its most common genes and DNA. The sample records roughly 620,000 distinct CDR3 sequences, roughly 12% of which are singletons. Clones ranked in the top ten supply around 10% of the sample. The data also belong to a second study, concerning T cells expressing NK-cell markers. As that second study puts it: The TCR beta cDNA libraries were made using 5'RACE template switching, a step that added both a universal primer site and unique molecular identifiers.

Sequenced material: PBMCs from blood, taken on the day of vaccination. The source of these receptors is a man in his fifties who received an inactivated influenza vaccine. Donor details come from another sample of the same person, matched by shared clones.

In its sample, this clonotype was seen many times. The genes are TRBV5-1 and TRBJ1-1; D is uncertain. The CDR3 is made up of 15 amino acids. Per germline, CDR1 SGHRS and CDR2 YFSETQ. Trimming pared 0 bases from V and 1 base from J, leaving 10 bases between. The CDR3 sequence is CASSLGARGNTEAFF. The CDR3 DNA sequence: TGCGCCAGCAGCTTGGGGGCTCGGGGGAACACTGAAGCTTTCTTT.

This clonotype turned up a few times. With a much larger clone just one base away, this may be a read error. The rearrangement uses TRBV28 and TRBJ1-2; D is possibly TRBD1 (6 bases). Between the trimmed V and J ends, which lost 6 bases and 4 bases, there was a span of 6 bases. Germline CDR1 reads MDHEN; CDR2 reads SYDVKM. The CDR3 loop spans 11 amino acids. The CDR3 DNA reads TGTGCCAGCAGGACAGGCTATGGCTACACCTTC. Translating gives CASRTGYGYTF.

The J gene is TRBJ2-3, the V gene TRBV24-1; 8 nucleotides align to TRBD1. The germline gives CDR1 KGHDR, CDR2 SFDVKD. CDR3 length: 16 residues. J gave up 1 base and V 5 bases, and 7 bases lay outside the gene matches. The chain's CDR3 is CATSAPGTGGTDTQYF. CDR3 DNA sequence: TGTGCCACCAGTGCCCCCGGGACAGGTGGCACAGATACGCAGTATTTT.

V is TRBV20-1 and J is TRBJ2-1; TRBD1 agrees at 9 bases. The CDR3 contains 13 residues. V lost 7 bases, J lost 4 bases, and 5 bases stayed unmatched. Per germline, CDR1 DFQATT and CDR2 SNEGSKA (reference sequence). Written as DNA, the CDR3 is TGCAGTGGTAGGACAGGGGTTTACAATGAGCAGTTCTTC. Translating it yields CSGRTGVYNEQFF.

This clonotype showed up just a few times. The genes are TRBV15 and TRBJ2-2, with D perhaps TRBD1 or TRBD2 (6 bases each). Trimming removed 0 bases at V and 6 bases at J, with 14 bases between. Germline CDR1 and CDR2: LNHNV and YYDKDF (reference sequence). The CDR3 is made up of 16 amino acids. CDR3 DNA sequence: TGTGCCACCAGCAGAGAGGGGGGCAGGGTTGCCGGGGAGCTGTTTTTT. Amino acid sequence: CATSREGGRVAGELFF.

The genes are TRBV9 and TRBJ1-2, with 7 bases identical to TRBD1. V gave up 4 bases and J gave up 7 bases; unmatched junction bases: 1. The CDR3 spans 11 residues. The V gene's germline CDR1 is SGDLS and CDR2 YYNGEE. The CDR3 nucleotides read TGTGCCAGCAGCCGGGACAGTGGCTACACCTTC. Translating it yields CASSRDSGYTF. The full variable domain, rest sourced from reference TRBV9 and TRBJ1-2, is DSGVTQTPKHLITATGQRVTLRCSPRSGDLSVYWYQQSLDQGLQFLIQYYNGEERAKGNILERFSAQQFPDLHSELNLSSLELGDSALYFCASSRDSGYTFGSGTRLTVV.

The sample holds a few counts of this clonotype. The chain recombines TRBV10-3 with TRBJ2-7; D may be TRBD2 (5 bases). V was cut by 6 bases and J by 0 bases, with 9 bases left in between. Germline loops: CDR1 ENHRY, CDR2 SYGVKD. CDR3 length: 13 amino acids. The CDR3 sequence is CAIRKSGSYEQYF. DNA of the CDR3: TGTGCCATCAGGAAAAGCGGCTCCTACGAGCAGTACTTC.

This sequence joins TRBV20-1 and TRBJ2-1; TRBD2 might be the D (5 bases). The V end lost 5 bases, the J end lost 8 bases, and 19 bases lay between the germline ends. The CDR3 length is 14 residues. Germline V gene sequence: CDR1 DFQATT, CDR2 SNEGSKA (reference sequence). CDR3 coding DNA: TGCAGTGCTGGTGACCCACTAGTTTTGCATGAGCAGTTCTTC. Translated, it gives CSAGDPLVLHEQFF.

Many counts were recorded for this clonotype. The chain carries TRBV5-1 and TRBJ2-1, with D hard to call. Germline CDR1 reads SGHRS; CDR2 reads YFSETQ. CDR3 length: 12 amino acids. The V end was cut by 0 bases, the J end by 4 bases, with 2 bases between. This CDR3 is CASSLEYNEQFF. The CDR3 DNA reads as TGCGCCAGCAGCTTGGAATACAATGAGCAGTTCTTC.

The chain carries TRBV6-2 or TRBV6-3 and TRBJ2-7, with a tentative D call TRBD2 (6 bases). Germline V gene lookup returns CDR1 MNHEY and CDR2 SVGEGT. V dropped 10 bases and J dropped 2 bases, with 15 bases sitting between them. The CDR3 covers 13 residues. CDR3 in DNA: TGTGCCACCGCCTGGAGGGGAACCTACGAGCAGTACTTC. Its protein product is CATAWRGTYEQYF.

This clonotype was seen many times. This chain connects TRBV5-1 to TRBJ2-3; D remains ambiguous. Trimming stripped 0 bases from V and 3 bases from J, with 8 bases between. The CDR3 is 14 amino acids. Germline assignment: CDR1 SGHRS and CDR2 YFSETQ. For the CDR3, the DNA is TGCGCCAGCAGCTTGGGCACGACGACAGATACGCAGTATTTT. It is translated as CASSLGTTTDTQYF.

This clonotype was seen repeatedly, ten times or more. The rearrangement uses TRBV10-3 and TRBJ2-1; no definite D call. Germline CDR1 is ENHRY and CDR2 is SYGVKD. Deletions cut 3 bases from V and 8 bases from J, with 11 bases between. CDR3 length: 13 residues. CDR3 residues: CAISETYGYEQFF. As DNA, the CDR3 is TGTGCCATCAGTGAAACTTACGGGTATGAGCAGTTCTTC.

The CDR3 here is CASSSNGAEAFF. The CDR3 DNA reads as TGCGCCAGCAGCTCTAATGGCGCTGAAGCTTTCTTT. This sequence joins TRBV5-1 and TRBJ1-1; no definite D call. Germline V gene data show CDR1 as SGHRS and CDR2 as YFSETQ. This CDR3 is 12 amino acids long. Between the trimmed V and J ends, which lost 3 bases and 6 bases, there was a span of 9 bases. Variable domain in full (rest from reference TRBV5-1 and TRBJ1-1): KAGVTQTPRYLIKTRGQQVTLSCSPISGHRSVSWYQQTPGQGLQFLFEYFSETQRNKGNFPGRFSGRQFSNSRSEMNVSTLELGDSALYLCASSSNGAEAFFGQGTRLTVV.

Only a few counts were recorded for this clonotype. The J gene is TRBJ2-3, the V gene TRBV12-3 or TRBV12-4; possible D gene TRBD2, 5 bases. This CDR3 is 15 amino acids long. Trimming took off 6 bases at V and 5 bases at J, with 18 bases between the two ends. Here the CDR3 DNA reads TGTGCCAGCAGCCCTCACGGGCCCGGGGTAGATACGCAGTATTTT. Translating it yields CASSPHGPGVDTQYF.

The chain links TRBV7-9 to TRBJ2-3; D is uncertain. The CDR3 consists of 15 residues. Deletions cut 8 bases from V and 4 bases from J, with 19 bases between. Germline V lookup: CDR1 SEHNR, CDR2 FQNEAQ (reference sequence). CDR3: CASFSGWQLADTQYF. Written as DNA, the CDR3 is TGTGCCAGCTTCTCTGGGTGGCAATTGGCAGATACGCAGTATTTT. The full variable domain, in which reference TRBV7-9 and TRBJ2-3 provide the parts outside the CDR3, is DTGVSQNPRHKITKRGQNVTFRCDPISEHNRLYWYRQTLGQGPEFLTYFQNEAQLEKSRLLSDRFSAERPKGSFSTLEIQRTEQGDSAMYLCASFSGWQLADTQYFGPGTRLTVL.

This clonotype came up a few times. This chain joins TRBV10-2 and TRBJ2-7, with 7 positions matching TRBD1. The CDR3 loop spans 14 amino acids. CDR1 is WSHSY and CDR2 is SAAADI in the germline V gene. J lost 4 bases, V lost 3 bases, and 6 bases had no gene match. CDR3 sequence reads: CASSEGGTAYEQYF. Here the CDR3 DNA reads TGCGCCAGCAGTGAAGGTGGGACAGCGTACGAGCAGTACTTC.

The gene calls are TRBV6-2 or TRBV6-3 and TRBJ2-2; possible D gene TRBD1, 5 bases. The CDR3 has 17 residues. The germline CDR1 and CDR2 sequences are MNHEY and SVGEGT. V was cut by 7 bases and J by 5 bases, with 23 bases left in between. CDR3 region: CASKLIGVEGSTGELFF. The CDR3 DNA sequence: TGTGCCAGCAAACTAATAGGGGTAGAAGGTTCGACCGGGGAGCTGTTTTTT.

The rearrangement links TRBV2 to TRBJ2-1; TRBD1 is a possible D gene (6 bases). This CDR3 is 16 amino acids long. Trimming removed 6 bases at V and 0 bases at J, with 15 bases between. The germline gives CDR1 SNHLY, CDR2 FYNNEI. DNA of the CDR3: TGTGCCAGCAGGGAACAGGGAACTAGCTCCTACAATGAGCAGTTCTTC. This translates into CASREQGTSSYNEQFF.

This clonotype was seen only a few times. The rearrangement links TRBV5-5 to TRBJ2-3; D may be TRBD1 or TRBD2 (6 bases each). This CDR3 is built from 14 residues. V lost 0 bases and J lost 6, with 11 bases in between. The germline gives CDR1 SGHKS, CDR2 YYEKEE (reference sequence). CDR3 protein: CASSLEGGLDTQYF. The CDR3, as DNA: TGTGCCAGCAGCTTGGAGGGGGGCCTGGATACGCAGTATTTT.

The V and J genes are TRBV24-1 and TRBJ1-2; 10 positions agree with TRBD1. Looked up from germline, CDR1 is KGHDR and CDR2 is SFDVKD. The CDR3 contains 13 residues. V lost 2 bases and J lost 7; bases outside the gene matches: 0. CDR3 bases: TGTGCCACCAGTGATTGGACAGGGGGTGGCTACACCTTC. This translates into CATSDWTGGGYTF.

This clonotype was seen more than once but under ten times. The chain employs TRBV5-1 and TRBJ1-1, with D perhaps TRBD1 (6 bases). Germline-derived CDR1 and CDR2 are SGHRS and YFSETQ. Trimming took off 1 base at V and 2 bases at J, with 12 bases between the two ends. The CDR3 sequence is 15 residues long. The CDR3 loop reads CASSLNWGQNTEAFF. The CDR3 DNA is TGCGCCAGCAGCTTGAACTGGGGACAAAACACTGAAGCTTTCTTT.

This chain links TRBV5-5 with TRBJ1-5, with D hard to call. The germline V gene has CDR1 SGHKS and CDR2 YYEKEE (reference sequence). The CDR3 is made up of 15 amino acids. V was trimmed by 3 bases and J by 0 bases, leaving 10 bases between them. Here the CDR3 DNA reads TGTGCCAGCAGCTGGATCGTCGATAGCAATCAGCCCCAGCATTTT. Its translation: CASSWIVDSNQPQHF.

This clonotype was observed a handful of times. The rearrangement uses TRBV24-1 and TRBJ2-7; possibly TRBD1 for D (5 bases). CDR1 KGHDR and CDR2 SFDVKD come from the germline V gene. This CDR3 has 12 residues. Deletions cut 4 bases from V and 2 bases from J, with 5 bases between. The CDR3 protein is CATSEGAYEQYF. DNA for the CDR3: TGTGCCACCAGTGAAGGGGCCTACGAGCAGTACTTC.

The chain combines TRBV7-2 with TRBJ2-5, with TRBD2 matching 10 bases. V lost 6 bases to trimming and J lost 4 bases; unmatched junction nucleotides: 8. The CDR3 sequence is 15 residues long. Germline V gene lookup returns CDR1 SGHTA and CDR2 FQGNSA. The chain's CDR3 is CASRAGGLWSETQYF. In DNA, the CDR3 is TGTGCCAGCAGAGCGGGGGGGCTTTGGTCAGAGACCCAGTACTTC.

The chain couples TRBV20-1 to TRBJ1-1; 7 nucleotides match TRBD1. The germline V gene encodes CDR1 DFQATT and CDR2 SNEGSKA (reference sequence). This CDR3 region has 14 residues. V shed 6 bases, J shed 4 bases, and the junction held 11 bases outside the gene matches. The CDR3 reads CSALKDRAPTEAFF. CDR3 nucleotide sequence: TGCAGTGCCCTAAAAGACAGGGCCCCCACTGAAGCTTTCTTT.

This chain joins TRBV20-1 and TRBJ2-5, with D perhaps assigned TRBD1 or TRBD2 (5 bases each). Between the trimmed V and J ends, which lost 4 bases and 1 base, there was a span of 16 bases. This CDR3 has 15 amino acids. CDR1 and CDR2 from the germline V gene are DFQATT and SNEGSKA (reference sequence). This CDR3 is CSAIIGTGIQETQYF. The CDR3 coding sequence is TGCAGTGCTATTATCGGGACGGGGATCCAAGAGACCCAGTACTTC.

This clonotype occurred many times. This sequence joins TRBV4-3 and TRBJ2-5; TRBD1 aligns across 7 bases. Trimming at V came to 0 bases and at J to 2 bases, leaving 12 bases not matched to a gene. Germline CDR1 reads LGHNA; CDR2 reads YSLEER. The CDR3 is made up of 18 amino acids. The CDR3 protein is CASSQEVIGTGDQETQYF. The CDR3 DNA reads TGCGCCAGCAGCCAAGAAGTTATTGGAACAGGGGATCAAGAGACCCAGTACTTC.

This clonotype has a handful of counts. V usage is TRBV10-3 and J usage is TRBJ1-2; maybe TRBD1 (6 bases). This CDR3 spans 12 amino acids. CDR1 and CDR2 (germline): ENHRY, SYGVKD. V was cut by 10 bases and J by 8 bases, with 17 bases left in between. CDR3 DNA: TGTGCCAGTCGGTCAGGGGTTCGCGGCTACACCTTC. This encodes CASRSGVRGYTF.

This clonotype was recorded a few times. CDR3 coding DNA: TGCAGTGCTGAGCCGGGGGGACAAGGAGGCTCCTACGAGCAGTACTTC. Residues: CSAEPGGQGGSYEQYF. The rearrangement uses TRBV20-1 and TRBJ2-7; D possibly corresponds to TRBD2 (7 bases). Germline CDR1 and CDR2: DFQATT and SNEGSKA (reference sequence). The length of the CDR3 is 16 residues. With 5 bases removed from V and 0 bases from J, the gap between germline ends came to 20 bases.

The sample holds many counts of this clonotype. This chain links TRBV28 with TRBJ1-2; unclear D gene. In germline, CDR1 is MDHEN, CDR2 SYDVKM. V shed 6 bases and J shed 0 bases, with 20 bases lying between them. CDR3 length equals 17 residues. The CDR3 DNA follows: TGTGCCAGCAGCCCTCCACCTATGGCAACCCCTAACTATGGCTACACCTTC. It yields the protein CASSPPPMATPNYGYTF.